Listed below are T cell receptor beta chains from one sample, sequenced in a study of OX40 agonist ivuxolimab in advanced cancers. Assay used: immunoSEQ multiplex PCR; TCRdb lists only in-frame clones, some missing. The table shows about 38,000 clones, with 92% occurring only once. The source material was CD4+ or CD8+ T cells sorted from blood, sampled in a trial of the OX40 agonist ivuxolimab. The source of these receptors is an adult with an advanced solid tumor such as melanoma, head and neck, liver or kidney cancer. CDR3s include the opening cysteine and the closing phenylalanine or tryptophan. Fields, in order: V gene, J gene, clone size, D gene, CDR3 length, CDR3 DNA, CDR3 protein. The D gene is left open where the match is weak. Size tells how often a clone was seen (once, few, many) or the class of an expanded clone, and some rows leave it out.

TRBV6-5,TRBJ2-1,NA,TRBD2,16,TGTGCCAGCAGTTACCCCGGGACTAGCGGGAGAGATGAGCAGTTCTTC,CASSYPGTSGRDEQFF
TRBV7-8,TRBJ2-1,NA,TRBD2,16,TGTGCCAGCAGCTTAGGGGGTAGCGGGAGTGGATATGAGCAGTTCTTC,CASSLGGSGSGYEQFF
TRBV11-2,TRBJ1-1,NA,NA,14,TGTGCCAGCAGCGGGGACGGATGGAACACTGAAGCTTTCTTT,CASSGDGWNTEAFF
TRBV28,TRBJ2-1,NA,TRBD2,17,TGTGCCAGCAGTCCCACCCTAGAGACTAGCGGGGACAATGAGCAGTTCTTC,CASSPTLETSGDNEQFF
TRBV5-4,TRBJ1-1,NA,TRBD1,15,TGTGCCAGCAGCTCCACCGGGACAGGGAACACTGAAGCTTTCTTT,CASSSTGTGNTEAFF
TRBV28,TRBJ2-3,NA,TRBD1,14,TGTGCCAGCAGATCCGGGACAGGGACAGATACGCAGTATTTT,CASRSGTGTDTQYF
TRBV2,TRBJ1-2,NA,NA,13,TGTGCCAGCAGTGATGGGCCCTCTTATGGCTACACCTTC,CASSDGPSYGYTF
TRBV5-4,TRBJ2-1,NA,TRBD1,15,TGTGCCAGCAGGGGCCTGGGACAGCTTAACAATGAGCAGTTCTTC,CASRGLGQLNNEQFF
TRBV15,TRBJ1-4,once,NA,14,TGTGCCACCAGCAGAGGAGCAACTAATGAAAAACTGTTTTTT,CATSRGATNEKLFF
TRBV5-6,TRBJ2-5,NA,NA,14,TGTGCCAGCAGCTTGTCTGGGTCGGGCGAGACCCAGTACTTC,CASSLSGSGETQYF
TRBV2,TRBJ2-7,once,TRBD2,14,TGTGCCAGCAGTGGGGGTAGCGGGGGCTACGAGCAGTACTTC,CASSGGSGGYEQYF
TRBV30,TRBJ1-5,NA,NA,11,TGTGCCTGCCGGGACGGTCAGCCCCAGCATTTT,CACRDGQPQHF
TRBV30,TRBJ2-1,NA,NA,13,TGTGCCGGTTACCCGGGCCTTTTGACTGAGCAGTTCTTC,CAGYPGLLTEQFF
TRBV7-6,TRBJ1-4,NA,NA,16,TGTGCCAGCAGCCAGGACACGGACCTAAGGAATGAAAAACTGTTTTTT,CASSQDTDLRNEKLFF
TRBV19,TRBJ1-3,NA,NA,16,TGTGCCAGTAGTACGGCAGGTACGGAACTTGGAAACACCATATATTTT,CASSTAGTELGNTIYF
TRBV5-4,TRBJ2-1,NA,NA,11,TGTGCCAGCAGTTCGGCCCTTGGGCAGTTCTTC,CASSSALGQFF
TRBV5-1,TRBJ2-7,NA,NA,15,TGCGCCAGCAGCTTGGAGTACCCAGGATCGGACGAGCAGTACTTC,CASSLEYPGSDEQYF
TRBV13,TRBJ2-5,NA,TRBD2,17,TGTGCCAGCAGCCCATCCTCCCCTCCGGGGGGGGCAGAGACCCAGTACTTC,CASSPSSPPGGAETQYF
TRBV10-2,TRBJ1-6,NA,TRBD1,15,TGCGCCAGCAGTGTGGGACAGGGGAATAATTCACCCCTCCACTTT,CASSVGQGNNSPLHF
TRBV4-3,TRBJ2-4,once,NA,17,TGCGCCAGCAGCCAAGTCAAGGCTCGTCTAGCCAAAAACATTCAGTACTTC,CASSQVKARLAKNIQYF
TRBV7-6,TRBJ1-2,NA,NA,13,TGTGCCAGCAGCTTAGGGGTAACGGATGGCTACACCTTC,CASSLGVTDGYTF
TRBV5-5,TRBJ2-4,NA,NA,11,TGTGCCAGCAGCTTGGGGAACATTCAGTACTTC,CASSLGNIQYF
TRBV4-3,TRBJ1-3,NA,NA,15,TGCGCCAGCAGCCAAACAGTGGCTTACGGAAACACCATATATTTT,CASSQTVAYGNTIYF
TRBV5-5,TRBJ2-2,once,NA,16,TGTGCCAGCAGCTTAACGGGGCGCGTGGGGACCGGGGAGCTGTTTTTT,CASSLTGRVGTGELFF